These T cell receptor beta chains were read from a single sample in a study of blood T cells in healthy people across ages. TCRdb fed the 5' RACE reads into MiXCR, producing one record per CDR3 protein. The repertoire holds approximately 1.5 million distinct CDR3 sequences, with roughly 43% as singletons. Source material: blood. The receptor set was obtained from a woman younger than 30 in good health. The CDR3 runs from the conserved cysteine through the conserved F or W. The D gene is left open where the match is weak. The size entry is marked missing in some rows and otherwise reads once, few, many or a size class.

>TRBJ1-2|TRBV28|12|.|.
CASTLQNYGYTF
TGTGCCAGCACTCTCCAGAACTATGGCTACACCTTC
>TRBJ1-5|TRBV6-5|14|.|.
CASSPRTANQPQHF
TGTGCCAGCAGTCCCAGGACAGCAAATCAGCCCCAGCATTTT
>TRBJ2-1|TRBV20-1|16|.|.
CSARGLTNLLYNEQFF
TGCAGTGCTAGAGGTCTAACTAATCTCCTCTACAATGAGCAGTTCTTC
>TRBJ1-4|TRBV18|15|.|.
CASSPGTKGGEKLFF
TGTGCCAGCTCACCAGGGACGAAGGGTGGTGAAAAACTGTTTTTT
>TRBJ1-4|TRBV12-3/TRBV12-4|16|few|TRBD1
CASRITGAATNEKLFF
TGTGCCAGCAGAATCACAGGGGCGGCAACTAATGAAAAACTGTTTTTT
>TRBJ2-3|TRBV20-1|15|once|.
CSARDDSPSTDAQYF
TGCAGTGCTAGAGACGACAGCCCTAGCACAGATGCGCAGTATTTT
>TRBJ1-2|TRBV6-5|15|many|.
CASSYSVSPNYGYTF
TGTGCCAGCAGTTACTCCGTGTCCCCTAACTATGGCTACACCTTC
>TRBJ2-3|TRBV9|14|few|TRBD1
CASSSRQGEDTQYF
TGTGCCAGCAGCTCGCGACAGGGGGAAGATACGCAGTATTTT
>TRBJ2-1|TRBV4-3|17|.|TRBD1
CASSQDIRDRVENEQFF
TGCGCCAGCAGCCAAGACATCCGGGACAGGGTAGAAAATGAGCAGTTCTTC
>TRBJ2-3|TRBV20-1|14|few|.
CSAVFPVSTDTQYF
TGCAGTGCTGTCTTTCCGGTTAGCACAGATACGCAGTATTTT
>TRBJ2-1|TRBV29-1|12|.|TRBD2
CSVGLAGGEQFF
TGCAGCGTTGGACTAGCGGGGGGTGAGCAGTTCTTC
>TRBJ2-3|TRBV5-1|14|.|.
CASSLTPSSDTQYF
TGCGCCAGCAGCTTGACGCCTAGTTCAGATACGCAGTATTTT
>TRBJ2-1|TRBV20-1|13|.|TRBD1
CSASRTGDNEQFF
TGCAGTGCTAGCCGGACAGGGGACAATGAGCAGTTCTTC
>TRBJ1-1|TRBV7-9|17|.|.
CASSLENPGLENTEAFF
TGTGCCAGCAGCTTAGAAAACCCGGGACTTGAGAACACTGAAGCTTTCTTT
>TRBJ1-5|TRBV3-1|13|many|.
CASSRYSNQPQHF
TGTGCCAGCAGCCGGTATAGCAATCAGCCCCAGCATTTT
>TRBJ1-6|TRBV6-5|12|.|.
CASSANGSPPHF
TGTGCCAGCAGTGCCAATGGGTCACCCCCCCACTTT
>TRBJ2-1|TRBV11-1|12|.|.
CASSGEYSEQFF
TGTGCCAGCAGTGGCGAGTACTCGGAGCAGTTCTTC
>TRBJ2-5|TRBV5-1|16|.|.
CASSLGNSWEQETQYF
TGCGCCAGCAGCTTGGGGAACAGCTGGGAACAAGAGACCCAGTACTTC
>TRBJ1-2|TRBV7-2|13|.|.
CASSLRRGRGYTF
TGTGCCAGCAGCTTAAGGAGGGGTCGCGGCTACACCTTC
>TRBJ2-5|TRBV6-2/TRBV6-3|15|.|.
CASSSNDRFGETQYF
TGTGCCAGCAGCTCCAATGACAGATTCGGAGAGACCCAGTACTTC
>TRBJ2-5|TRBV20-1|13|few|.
CSATQLGQETQYF
TGCAGTGCCACGCAGCTAGGCCAAGAGACCCAGTACTTC
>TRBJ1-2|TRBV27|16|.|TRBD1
CASSLNYGTDIYGYTF
TGTGCCAGCAGCTTAAACTACGGGACAGATATTTATGGCTACACCTTC
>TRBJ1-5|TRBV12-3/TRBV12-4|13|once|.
CASTWGPNQPQHF
TGTGCCAGCACCTGGGGGCCCAATCAGCCCCAGCATTTT
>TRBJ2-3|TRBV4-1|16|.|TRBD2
CASSPSIAGAADTQYF
TGCGCCAGCAGCCCATCCATAGCGGGGGCGGCAGATACGCAGTATTTT
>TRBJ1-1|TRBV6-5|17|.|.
CASSYYARGRGNTEAFF
TGTGCCAGCAGTTACTACGCTCGCGGCAGGGGGAACACTGAAGCTTTCTTT
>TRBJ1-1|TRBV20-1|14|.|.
CSALPPPLNTEAFF
TGCAGTGCCCTTCCCCCACCGCTGAACACTGAAGCTTTCTTT
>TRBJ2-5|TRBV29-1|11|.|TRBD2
CSGYGGETQYF
TGCAGCGGATACGGGGGGGAGACCCAGTACTTC
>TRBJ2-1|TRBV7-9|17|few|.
CASSLKAGMTGNNEQFF
TGTGCCAGCAGCTTGAAGGCGGGGATGACGGGAAACAATGAGCAGTTCTTC
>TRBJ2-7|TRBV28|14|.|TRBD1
CASSFRDRDHEQYF
TGTGCCAGCAGTTTCCGGGACAGGGACCATGAGCAGTACTTC
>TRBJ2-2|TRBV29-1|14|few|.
CSVVPTAFTGELFF
TGCAGCGTCGTGCCGACTGCATTCACCGGGGAGCTGTTTTTT
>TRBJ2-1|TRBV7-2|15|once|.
CASSHRTAAANEQFF
TGTGCCAGCAGCCACCGGACGGCAGCGGCCAATGAGCAGTTCTTC
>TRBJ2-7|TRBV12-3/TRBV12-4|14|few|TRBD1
CASSETGGGFEQYF
TGTGCCAGCAGTGAGACAGGGGGAGGGTTCGAGCAGTACTTC
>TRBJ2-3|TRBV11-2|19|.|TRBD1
CASSPESTGAVRGTDTQYF
TGTGCCAGCAGCCCCGAAAGCACAGGGGCTGTAAGGGGCACAGATACGCAGTATTTT
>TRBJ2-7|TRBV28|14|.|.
CAASPGDTPYEQYF
TGTGCCGCCTCGCCGGGGGACACTCCCTACGAGCAGTACTTC
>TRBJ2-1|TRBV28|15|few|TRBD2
CASAVAGKSYNEQFF
TGTGCCAGCGCAGTAGCGGGAAAATCCTACAATGAGCAGTTCTTC
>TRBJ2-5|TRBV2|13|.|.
CASRPTDQETQYF
TGTGCCAGCAGGCCGACAGACCAAGAGACCCAGTACTTC
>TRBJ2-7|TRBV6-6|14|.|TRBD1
CASRTGGLYNEQYF
TGTGCCAGCCGGACAGGGGGGCTTTACAATGAGCAGTACTTC